There are a few counts of the clone carrying this TCR beta chain. What it binds is not known. Only newly diagnosed hyperthyroidism patients aged 18 to 65, with under 2 months' duration, were enrolled. Out of around 10 ml of fresh peripheral blood, PBMCs were obtained. This record comes from a study of Graves' ophthalmopathy and Graves' hyperthyroidism. Study context: Samples of peripheral blood were obtained at initial diagnosis, prior to treatment of any kind. Study-wide points: In blood appeared most of the expanded thyroid clonotypes whose frequency exceeded 0.001.

Trimming removed 4 bases at V and 7 bases at J, with 13 bases between. Per the germline V gene, CDR1 is LGHNA and CDR2 is YNFKEQ. The CDR3 contains 13 residues. Amplifying from RNA transcripts, the study obtained TCR beta CDR3 regions. An initial RT-PCR round employing HTBI primers preceded a second-round multiplex PCR. TCRdb reanalysed the multiplex PCR reads using MiXCR and keeps one entry per CDR3 protein. The data show over 500,000 distinct CDR3 sequences, about a fifth seen once. The receptor comes from a woman aged 18-29 years with stable Graves' hyperthyroidism. Some clones in this sample may be carry-over from other donors' samples. The chain links TRBV4-2 to TRBJ1-1, with D perhaps matching TRBD1 (5 bases). Sequencing used peripheral blood. CDR3 protein: CASSPSTDIEAFF. In nucleotides, the CDR3 is TGTGCCAGCAGCCCCTCGACGGACATTGAAGCTTTCTTT.